This T cell receptor (beta chain) was documented in a study of monozygotic twins with inflammatory bowel disease. Study-wide results and limits: Relative clonotype sharing with others was diminished in IBD patients versus healthy twins, particularly with disease activity.

The V gene's germline CDR1 is MRHNA and CDR2 SNTAGT. The CDR3 is made up of 15 amino acids. About this clonotype itself: Its specificity is unknown.

Investigators pulled total RNA out of whole blood and did not sort T cells. The authors made each sample's cDNA in eight separate reactions. Template switching added UMIs carrying a 6-nucleotide sample barcode. Reprocessing the 5' RACE reads, TCRdb reports a single entry for every CDR3 protein and omits DNA. The sample has 330,000 or so distinct CDR3 sequences. This sequence was found in a human donor with ulcerative colitis or Crohn's disease, or a healthy co-twin of an affected twin (not recorded which). Sequencing input: blood. V gene TRBV6-4 combines with J gene TRBJ2-1; TCRdb lists TRBD1, though no DNA is available to test this call. The CDR3 protein is CASSARGGDYNEQFF.